This entry lists 14 T cell receptor beta chains sequenced from one sample in a study of a mutant IDH1 vaccine in newly diagnosed glioma. Time point indicated: baseline, week 1 (first vaccination visit). Described treatment: pre-vaccination baseline after standard-of-care therapy. The data were produced by immunoSEQ multiplex PCR, yet TCRdb's version contains in-frame clones alone and is incomplete. This sample has 80,000 to 100,000 clones, with around 80% found just once. The specimen was PBMCs, collected from a glioma patient treated with radiotherapy, temozolomide or both. These receptors were taken from a middle-aged man with glioma.

The V call is TRBV7-8, the J call TRBJ2-7; TRBD2 might be the D (6 bases). Germline loops: CDR1 SGHVS, CDR2 FQNEAQ. V was shortened by 1 base and J by 3 bases, with 10 bases between the two germline ends. This CDR3 contains 14 residues. The CDR3 DNA is TGTGCCAGCAGCTTAGGGAGGGAAATCTACGAGCAGTACTTC. As protein: CASSLGREIYEQYF.

The genes are TRBV11-3 and TRBJ1-3; D is possibly TRBD1 (5 bases). Trimming cost V 3 bases and J 1 base, with 13 bases left between them. This CDR3 comprises 16 residues. Germline V CDR1 and CDR2: SGHNT, YENEEA. This CDR3 reads CASSLQSGGSGNTIYF. The CDR3 DNA follows: TGTGCCAGCAGCTTGCAGAGTGGGGGGTCTGGAAACACCATATATTTT.

The gene calls are TRBV28 and TRBJ2-5, with D maybe TRBD1 (7 bases). Germline V gene data show CDR1 as MDHEN and CDR2 as SYDVKM. Trimming shortened V by 1 base and J by 4 bases, and 10 bases separated the two germline ends. The CDR3 covers 14 residues. For the CDR3, the DNA is TGTGCCAGCAGTTTATTCCAGGGGGGAGAGACCCAGTACTTC. The encoded protein is CASSLFQGGETQYF.

The V and J genes are TRBV5-1 and TRBJ2-2, with 8 bases identical to TRBD2. In germline, CDR1 is SGHRS, CDR2 YFSETQ. V lost 6 bases to trimming and J lost 1 base; unmatched junction nucleotides: 5. This CDR3 spans 15 amino acids. For the CDR3, the DNA is TGCGCCAGCACCAAACTAGCGGAGAACACCGGGGAGCTGTTTTTT. Amino acid sequence: CASTKLAENTGELFF.

The V gene is TRBV10-3, the J gene TRBJ1-2; D unclear. V lost 0 bases and J 3 bases, leaving 8 bases between the germline ends. The germline V gene encodes CDR1 ENHRY and CDR2 SYGVKD. The CDR3 consists of 14 residues. CDR3 residues: CAISESRTDYGYTF. The CDR3 DNA reads as TGTGCCATCAGTGAGTCGAGGACGGACTATGGCTACACCTTC.

The rearrangement uses TRBV5-5 and TRBJ2-7, with 8 bases fitting TRBD2. The germline CDR1 and CDR2 sequences are SGHKS and YYEKEE (reference sequence). The CDR3 spans 16 residues. V was clipped by 0 bases and J by 2 bases; unmatched bases: 7. The CDR3 spells CASSLGPGGKTYEQYF. The CDR3 nucleotides read TGTGCCAGCAGCTTGGGGCCGGGAGGGAAAACCTACGAGCAGTACTTC.

This chain connects TRBV7-6 to TRBJ1-5, with D unresolved. V was pared by 5 bases and J by 0 bases, with 14 bases between. The CDR3 has 16 amino acids. CDR1 SGHVS and CDR2 FNYEAQ come from the germline V gene. The DNA for the CDR3 is TGTGCCAGCAGCCCGACGCCTTTGAGTAGCAATCAGCCCCAGCATTTT. This encodes CASSPTPLSSNQPQHF.

The chain joins TRBV27 to TRBJ2-5; 7 bases are a match to TRBD1. V trimming: 1 base; J trimming: 10 bases; junction bases outside the gene matches: 18. The CDR3 contains 17 residues. CDR1 and CDR2 from the germline V gene are MNHEY and SMNVEV (reference sequence). The CDR3 reads CASSLYTLTGSPGSQYF. The CDR3 coding sequence is TGTGCCAGCAGTTTATACACCCTGACAGGGTCCCCGGGAAGCCAGTACTTC.

V gene TRBV7-9 combines with J gene TRBJ2-5; tentative D call: TRBD2 (6 bases). Germline V gives CDR1 SEHNR, CDR2 FQNEAQ (reference sequence). Between the trimmed V and J ends, which lost 5 bases and 2 bases, there was a span of 9 bases. The CDR3 is 13 residues long. The CDR3 DNA is TGTGCCAGCAGCATGGAGGGGCAAGAGACCCAGTACTTC. It translates to CASSMEGQETQYF.

This clone was picked up a small number of times. The chain recombines TRBV5-4 with TRBJ2-2, with a tentative D call TRBD1 (7 bases). The germline V and J ends were trimmed by 0 bases and 5 bases, with 14 bases remaining between them. Germline values: CDR1 SGHNT, CDR2 YYREEE (reference sequence). The CDR3 is 16 amino acids. This CDR3 reads CASSLAAGGRTGELFF. The DNA for the CDR3 is TGTGCCAGCAGCTTGGCCGCAGGGGGGCGGACCGGGGAGCTGTTTTTT.

This rearrangement joins TRBV7-2 to TRBJ2-2; 9 positions agree with TRBD2. The germline V gene has CDR1 SGHTA and CDR2 FQGNSA. J gave up 1 base and V 0 bases, and 0 bases lay outside the gene matches. The CDR3 length is 16 residues. As DNA, the CDR3 is TGTGCCAGCAGCTTAGCTAGCGGGGGGAACACCGGGGAGCTGTTTTTT. Its protein product is CASSLASGGNTGELFF.

The J gene is TRBJ2-3, the V gene TRBV10-1, with 11 bases fitting TRBD2. J was trimmed by 0 bases and V by 3 bases; bases with no gene match: 2. CDR3 length: 16 residues. Looked up from germline, CDR1 is WNHNN and CDR2 is SYGVQD (reference sequence). CDR3 coding DNA: TGCGCCAGCAGTGATCTAGCGGGGGGTAGCACAGATACGCAGTATTTT. Translated: CASSDLAGGSTDTQYF.

This sequence joins TRBV5-4 and TRBJ2-4, with a tentative D call TRBD2 (5 bases). V was shortened by 4 bases and J by 3 bases, with 14 bases between the two germline ends. Germline V CDR1 and CDR2: SGHNT, YYREEE (reference sequence). The CDR3 contains 15 residues. Here the CDR3 reads CASSTPSGDKNIQYF. The CDR3 nucleotides read TGTGCCAGCAGCACGCCGAGCGGCGACAAAAACATTCAGTACTTC.

This chain uses TRBV6-1 with TRBJ2-7, with D tentatively TRBD1 or TRBD2 (6 bases each). CDR1 is MNHNS and CDR2 is SASEGT in the germline V gene. There are 15 residues in the CDR3. Trimming removed 4 bases at V and 3 bases at J, with 16 bases between. The CDR3 protein is CASSGVRGRIYEQYF. The CDR3 bases are TGTGCCAGCAGTGGGGTCCGGGGGCGGATCTACGAGCAGTACTTC.